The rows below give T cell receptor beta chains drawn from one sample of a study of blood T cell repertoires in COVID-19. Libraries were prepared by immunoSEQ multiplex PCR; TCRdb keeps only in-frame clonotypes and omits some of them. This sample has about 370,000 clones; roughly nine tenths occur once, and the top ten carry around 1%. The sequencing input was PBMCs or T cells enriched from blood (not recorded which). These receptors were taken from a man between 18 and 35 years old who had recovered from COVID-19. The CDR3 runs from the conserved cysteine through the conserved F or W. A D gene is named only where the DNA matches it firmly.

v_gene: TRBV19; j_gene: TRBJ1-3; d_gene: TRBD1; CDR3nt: TGTGCCACTCATTCAATGACAGGGAGCTCTGGAAACACCATATATTTT; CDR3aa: CATHSMTGSSGNTIYF
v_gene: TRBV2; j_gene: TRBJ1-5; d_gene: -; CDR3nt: TGTGCCAGCAGTGAAGCGCGGGAGGTTGGCAATCAGCCCCAGCATTTT; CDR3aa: CASSEAREVGNQPQHF
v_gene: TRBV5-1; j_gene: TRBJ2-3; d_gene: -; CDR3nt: TGCGCCAGCAGCTTAGGCAGGGTTGCAGATACGCAGTATTTT; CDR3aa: CASSLGRVADTQYF
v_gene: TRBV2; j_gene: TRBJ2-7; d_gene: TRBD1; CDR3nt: TGTGCCAGCAGTGATCTCAGGGGGCGCGTGTACGAGCAGTACTTC; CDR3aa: CASSDLRGRVYEQYF
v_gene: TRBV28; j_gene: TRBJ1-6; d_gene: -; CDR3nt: TGTGCCAGCAGTCCCCCCTGGGGCGTGGATTCACCCCTCCACTTT; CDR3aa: CASSPPWGVDSPLHF
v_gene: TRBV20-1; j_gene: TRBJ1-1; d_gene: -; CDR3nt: TGCAGTGCTAGAGCTAACACTGAAGCTTTCTTT; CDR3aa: CSARANTEAFF
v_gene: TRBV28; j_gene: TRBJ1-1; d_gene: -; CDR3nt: TGTGCCAGCAGTTACCCCGGGGGTGGCACTGAAGCTTTCTTT; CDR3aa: CASSYPGGGTEAFF
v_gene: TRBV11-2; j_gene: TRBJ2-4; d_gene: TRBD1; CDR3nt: TGTGCCAGCAGCTTAGGGACAGGGAACGGGCTAGCCAAAAACATTCAGTACTTC; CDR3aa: CASSLGTGNGLAKNIQYF
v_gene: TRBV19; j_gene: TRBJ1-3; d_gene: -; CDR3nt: TGTGCCAGTAGTCCACGCACCGAGTACTCTGGAAACACCATATATTTT; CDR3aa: CASSPRTEYSGNTIYF
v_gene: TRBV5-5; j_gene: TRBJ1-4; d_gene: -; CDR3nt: TGTGCCAGCAGCTTGGTTGGCAGCGTTAATGAAAAACTGTTTTTT; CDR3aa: CASSLVGSVNEKLFF
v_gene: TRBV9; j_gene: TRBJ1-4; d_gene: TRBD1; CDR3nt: TGTGCCAGCAGCGACCAGAGGGGGCAGAAACTGTTTTTT; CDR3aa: CASSDQRGQKLFF
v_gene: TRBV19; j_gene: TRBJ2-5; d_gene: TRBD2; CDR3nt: TGTGCCAGTAGTATCATTGGGCTAGCGGGAGTTACCGAAGAGACCCAGTACTTC; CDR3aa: CASSIIGLAGVTEETQYF
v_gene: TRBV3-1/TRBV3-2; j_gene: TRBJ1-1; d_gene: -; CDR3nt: TGTGCCAGCAGCCAAGATCTAAGGGCAGGGGAAGCTTTCTTT; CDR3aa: CASSQDLRAGEAFF